The 28 T cell receptor beta chains in this list originate from one sample, sequenced in a study of regulatory T cells in long-lasting Graves disease. Time point reported: newly diagnosed GD, antithyroid drugs for less than 3 months. After RNA was extracted from PBMCs, the TCR library was made from it. Researchers made TCR beta libraries by using iRepertoire HTBI primers and running Arm-PCR on CDR3 regions. TCRdb recomputed calls from the multiplex PCR reads with MiXCR, one row per CDR3 protein. The sample has approximately 360,000 distinct CDR3 sequences; 12% are singletons. This sample was shared with a second study, whose subject was T cells in Graves' hyperthyroidism and ophthalmopathy.

Sequencing was performed on peripheral blood mononuclear cells (PBMCs), taken at new diagnosis, from a patient treated with antithyroid drugs. The receptors shown here come from a woman aged 18-29 years with Graves disease.

Ten or more counts support this clonotype. The V gene is TRBV10-3, the J gene TRBJ2-1, with D unresolved. The CDR3 runs to 16 residues. Germline-derived CDR1 and CDR2 are ENHRY and SYGVKD. V lost 2 bases and J lost 4, with 15 bases in between. CDR3 protein: CAISEDSPLGYNEQFF. CDR3 DNA: TGTGCCATCAGTGAGGATTCCCCGCTGGGTTACAATGAGCAGTTCTTC.

The J gene is TRBJ2-5, the V gene TRBV28; D uncertain. V gave up 7 bases and J gave up 2 bases, with 11 bases separating them. This CDR3 region has 13 residues. Germline values: CDR1 MDHEN, CDR2 SYDVKM. The CDR3 protein is CASTKPGQETQYF. The CDR3, as DNA: TGTGCCAGCACTAAACCCGGGCAAGAGACCCAGTACTTC.

This clonotype was detected once. J is TRBJ2-5 and V is TRBV3-1; 9 bases are a match to TRBD2. The CDR3 sequence is 14 residues long. V gave up 8 bases and J gave up 5 bases; unmatched junction bases: 9. From germline, CDR1 is LGHDT and CDR2 YNNKEL (reference sequence). CDR3 nucleotide sequence: TGTGCCAGCCGGGTAGGAGCGGGAGGCGAGACCCAGTACTTC. Translated, it gives CASRVGAGGETQYF.

This clonotype has only a few counts. This chain uses TRBV27 with TRBJ2-3; D remains ambiguous. Germline V gene data show CDR1 as MNHEY and CDR2 as SMNVEV (reference sequence). With 1 base removed from V and 4 bases from J, the gap between germline ends came to 9 bases. This CDR3 is 14 amino acids long. CDR3 in amino acids: CASSLWSGADTQYF. DNA for the CDR3: TGTGCCAGCAGTTTATGGTCAGGCGCAGATACGCAGTATTTT.

This clonotype was recorded at least ten times. The chain joins TRBV7-2 to TRBJ2-1; TRBD2 agrees at 11 bases. The CDR3 is 17 amino acids. J was trimmed by 8 bases and V by 6 bases; bases with no gene match: 15. CDR1 SGHTA and CDR2 FQGNSA come from the germline V gene. The CDR3 protein is CASRGSSILAGGYEQFF. In DNA, the CDR3 is TGTGCCAGCAGGGGCTCGTCGATTCTAGCGGGGGGCTATGAGCAGTTCTTC.

The table lists this clonotype with a few counts. This chain links TRBV20-1 with TRBJ1-5; no definite D call. The CDR3 sequence is 13 residues long. Between the trimmed V and J ends, which lost 4 bases and 0 bases, there was a span of 7 bases. Germline assignment: CDR1 DFQATT and CDR2 SNEGSKA (reference sequence). The CDR3 spells CSAIHDSNQPQHF. The CDR3, as DNA: TGCAGTGCTATACACGATAGCAATCAGCCCCAGCATTTT.

This clonotype has a count of ten or more. The chain's CDR3 is CSVETFLNTGELFF. The CDR3 region has the DNA TGCAGCGTTGAGACATTTCTTAACACCGGGGAGCTGTTTTTT. The rearrangement joins TRBV29-1 to TRBJ2-2; no clear D gene. CDR3 size: 14 residues. In germline, CDR1 is SQVTM, CDR2 ANQGSEA. V gave up 3 bases and J gave up 2 bases, with 10 bases separating them.

With respect to this clonotype: The CDR3 end shows no conserved phenylalanine or tryptophan, and so a read error is likely. The chain uses TRBV27 and TRBJ1-5; D might be TRBD1 (6 bases). CDR3 size: 14 residues. The V and J ends lost 6 bases and 4 bases respectively, with 13 bases between them. Germline CDR1 reads MNHEY; CDR2 reads SMNVEV (reference sequence). CDR3 bases: TGTGCCAGCAGATTAGGGGGGGCAAATCAGCCCCAGCATCTT. Encoded protein: CASRLGGANQPQHL.

Ten or more counts support this clonotype. The V and J genes are TRBV7-2 and TRBJ2-2, with a tentative D call TRBD2 (6 bases). The germline V and J ends were trimmed by 7 bases and 0 bases, with 18 bases remaining between them. The CDR3 covers 17 residues. CDR1 SGHTA and CDR2 FQGNSA come from the germline V gene. In nucleotides, the CDR3 is TGTGCCAGCACACTATGGATGGGCGGGGCGAACACCGGGGAGCTGTTTTTT. It encodes CASTLWMGGANTGELFF.

This clonotype came up many times. The rearrangement uses TRBV12-3 or TRBV12-4 and TRBJ1-1; a possible D gene is TRBD1 (6 bases). CDR3 size: 14 residues. Trimming pared 3 bases from V and 8 bases from J, leaving 16 bases between. DNA of the CDR3: TGTGCCAGCAGTTTCCCACAGGGCGGGCGAGAAGCTTTCTTT. As protein: CASSFPQGGREAFF.

This clonotype has at least ten counts. The chain couples TRBV7-9 to TRBJ2-2; TRBD2 matches 9 bases. Per the germline V gene, CDR1 is SEHNR and CDR2 is FQNEAQ (reference sequence). This CDR3 has 15 amino acids. V dropped 2 bases and J dropped 3; count of bases not matched to a gene: 1. CDR3 sequence: CASSLRLADTGELFF. The CDR3, as DNA: TGTGCCAGCAGCTTAAGACTAGCGGACACCGGGGAGCTGTTTTTT.

This clonotype was recorded a few times. The V gene is TRBV5-1, the J gene TRBJ1-5, with TRBD1 as a possible D gene (5 bases). V was cut by 4 bases and J by 4 bases, with 12 bases left in between. The CDR3 extends over 14 amino acids. Germline V CDR1 and CDR2: SGHRS, YFSETQ. CDR3 sequence (DNA): TGCGCCAGCAGCCGTGGGGAGGGGAATCAGCCCCAGCATTTT. Protein sequence: CASSRGEGNQPQHF.

With respect to this clonotype: One junction end disagrees with the germline gene, perhaps due to a read error. The rearrangement uses TRBV6-2 or TRBV6-3 and TRBJ1-1, with TRBD1 as a possible D gene (6 bases). The CDR3 runs to 13 residues. Germline-derived CDR1 and CDR2 are MNHEY and SVGEGT. This chain's CDR3 is CASYTGIDTEALF. CDR3 bases: TGTGCCAGCTATACAGGGATAGACACTGAAGCTCTCTTT.

The rearrangement links TRBV4-1 to TRBJ2-7; TRBD2 matches 7 bases. The CDR3 totals 14 residues. From germline, CDR1 is MGHRA and CDR2 YSYEKL. Trimming at V came to 1 base and at J to 5 bases, leaving 5 bases not matched to a gene. CDR3 nucleotides: TGCGCCAGCAGCCAAGCCGGGACTACGGACGAGCAGTACTTC. Translated: CASSQAGTTDEQYF.

The gene calls are TRBV7-9 and TRBJ2-1; possibly TRBD2 for D (5 bases). From germline, CDR1 is SEHNR and CDR2 FQNEAQ (reference sequence). This CDR3 is built from 15 residues. V was cut by 1 base and J by 8 bases, with 15 bases left in between. The DNA of the CDR3 is TGTGCCAGCAGCTTAGGGAGGCCTCCTCGTGATGAGCAGTTCTTC. Translated, it gives CASSLGRPPRDEQFF. Full variable domain (remainder filled in from reference TRBV7-9 and TRBJ2-1): DTGVSQNPRHKITKRGQNVTFRCDPISEHNRLYWYRQTLGQGPEFLTYFQNEAQLEKSRLLSDRFSAERPKGSFSTLEIQRTEQGDSAMYLCASSLGRPPRDEQFFGPGTRLTVL.

Note on this clonotype: This may come from a read error, since a much larger clone is one base off. The V call is TRBV2, the J call TRBJ2-4; D gene uncertain. V lost 7 bases and J 2 bases, leaving 12 bases between the germline ends. Germline V lookup: CDR1 SNHLY, CDR2 FYNNEI. This CDR3 is 14 amino acids long. CDR3: CASTSSITKNIQYF. CDR3 DNA sequence: TGTGCCAGCACGTCTAGTATAACCAAAAACATTCAGTACTTC.

This clonotype was recorded many times. The chain has TRBV28 and TRBJ2-7, with 8 bases aligning to TRBD1. Losses at the gene ends were 5 bases for V and 3 bases for J; bases not matched to a gene: 6. Germline V gene data show CDR1 as MDHEN and CDR2 as SYDVKM. This CDR3 is built from 14 residues. In DNA form, the CDR3 reads TGTGCCAGCAGTCAGATCAGGGGGCTCTACGAGCAGTACTTC. Residues: CASSQIRGLYEQYF.

The chain couples TRBV19 to TRBJ1-2; the match to TRBD1 covers 7 bases. CDR1 is LNHDA and CDR2 is SQIVND in the germline V gene (reference sequence). V shed 2 bases, J shed 3 bases, and the junction held 6 bases outside the gene matches. The length of the CDR3 is 15 residues. CDR3 loop: CASSIIGGTDYGYTF. CDR3 nucleotides: TGTGCCAGTAGTATAATCGGCGGGACAGACTATGGCTACACCTTC.

This clonotype was counted many times. The V gene is TRBV9, the J gene TRBJ1-6; perhaps TRBD1 as D (5 bases). This CDR3 is built from 15 residues. Trimming took off 0 bases at V and 7 bases at J, with 11 bases between the two ends. Germline V gives CDR1 SGDLS, CDR2 YYNGEE. CDR3 coding DNA: TGTGCCAGCAGCGTAGAGCAGGGTGTAAATTCACCCCTCCACTTT. Residues: CASSVEQGVNSPLHF.

This clonotype was observed at least ten times. This chain uses TRBV29-1 with TRBJ1-2; D not certain. Germline lookup yields CDR1 SQVTM and CDR2 ANQGSEA. CDR3 length: 13 residues. Trimming left V 3 bases short and J 4 bases short, with 12 bases between. The CDR3 DNA reads TGCAGCGTTGACACGGGCGTTTCCTATGGCTACACCTTC. Residues: CSVDTGVSYGYTF.

This clonotype was counted many times. The V gene is TRBV18, the J gene TRBJ2-3; D gene unclear. Trimming left V 0 bases short and J 6 bases short, with 7 bases between. Germline loops: CDR1 KGHSH, CDR2 LQKENI. The CDR3 is 13 residues long. CDR3 protein: CASSPPSVDTQYF. The DNA of the CDR3 is TGTGCCAGCTCACCACCCTCAGTGGATACGCAGTATTTT.

This clonotype occurred a few times. The chain employs TRBV5-1 and TRBJ1-2, with unresolved D. V gave up 2 bases and J gave up 2 bases, with 7 bases separating them. Germline CDR1 reads SGHRS; CDR2 reads YFSETQ. The CDR3 consists of 13 residues. The chain's CDR3 is CASSFRENYGYTF. In DNA form, the CDR3 reads TGCGCCAGCAGCTTTAGAGAGAACTATGGCTACACCTTC.

The sample holds many counts of this clonotype. The J gene is TRBJ1-2, the V gene TRBV28; D gene ambiguous. Germline CDR1 and CDR2: MDHEN and SYDVKM. CDR3 length: 16 residues. The ends were cut back, 3 bases at V and 2 bases at J, with 16 bases in the middle. The CDR3 here is CASSLRRQIVNYGYTF. DNA of the CDR3: TGTGCCAGCAGTTTGAGACGGCAGATCGTCAACTATGGCTACACCTTC.

This clonotype has at least ten counts. The CDR3 coding sequence is TGCGCCAGCAGCTTGGCAGGCCACCGGGAGCTGTTTTTT. It codes for CASSLAGHRELFF. This chain uses TRBV5-1 with TRBJ2-2; no definite D call. Per germline, CDR1 SGHRS and CDR2 YFSETQ. Trimming removed 0 bases at V and 9 bases at J, with 9 bases between. This CDR3 spans 13 amino acids.

On this clonotype: With a much larger clone just one base away, this may be a read error. The genes are TRBV7-2 and TRBJ2-5, with 7 bases matching TRBD2. V was pared by 5 bases and J by 4 bases, with 10 bases of the junction left unmatched. Germline CDR1 SGHTA, CDR2 FQGNSA. This CDR3 is built from 15 residues. The CDR3 DNA is TGTGCCAGCAGCCCATCAGCGGGATACCGAGAGACCCAGTACTTC. Its protein is CASSPSAGYRETQYF.

This clonotype was counted at least ten times. The rearrangement links TRBV20-1 to TRBJ2-1; 7 positions match TRBD1. The V and J ends lost 0 bases and 7 bases, in that order; junction bases with no gene match: 12. The CDR3 has 16 amino acids. Germline V gene lookup returns CDR1 DFQATT and CDR2 SNEGSKA (reference sequence). The CDR3 region is CSARDIRGLASNEQFF. The CDR3, as DNA: TGCAGTGCTAGAGATATTAGGGGGCTAGCCAGTAATGAGCAGTTCTTC.

This clonotype was seen repeatedly, ten times or more. The chain uses TRBV12-3 or TRBV12-4 and TRBJ2-1, with TRBD2 identical over 10 bases. CDR3 length: 15 residues. The V segment lost 1 base and the J segment 8 bases; nucleotides outside the gene matches: 5. CDR3 bases: TGTGCCAGCAGTTTAGGACTAGCGGGTTTTGATGAGCAGTTCTTC. It is translated as CASSLGLAGFDEQFF.

About this clonotype itself: At one of its ends the junction is not consistent with the germline gene, which may arise from a read error. This chain connects TRBV6-6 to TRBJ1-2; TRBD1 aligns across 11 bases. The CDR3 runs 17 residues. CDR1 is MNHNY and CDR2 is SVGAGI in the germline V gene (reference sequence). CDR3 protein: CASSYSGQGVSNCGYTF. CDR3 coding DNA: TGTGCCAGCAGTTACTCGGGACAGGGGGTCTCTAACTGTGGCTACACCTTC.